Below, 27 T cell receptor beta chains from the same sample are listed, as sequenced in a study of T cell changes during pregnancy in multiple sclerosis. Clones were sequenced by immunoSEQ multiplex PCR, and TCRdb holds only the in-frame ones, with some missing. The top ten hold about 3.5% of the sample, which has roughly 70,000 clones, about 85% seen once. The material was peripheral blood, obtained before pregnancy. These receptor sequences come from a female donor with multiple sclerosis, enrolled in a pregnancy study.

The chain has TRBV7-9 and TRBJ1-5, with 7 nucleotides matching TRBD1. CDR3 length equals 15 residues. Per germline, CDR1 SEHNR and CDR2 FQNEAQ (reference sequence). Trimming at V came to 7 bases and at J to 4 bases, leaving 10 bases not matched to a gene. For the CDR3, the DNA is TGTGCCAGCACCCCAGGGGGTCAGGGTAATCAGCCCCAGCATTTT. Its translation is CASTPGGQGNQPQHF.

This chain connects TRBV7-3 to TRBJ1-1; a possible D gene is TRBD1 (5 bases). This CDR3 region has 14 residues. The V end was cut by 1 base, the J end by 4 bases, with 10 bases between. CDR1 is SGHTA and CDR2 is FQGTGA in the germline V gene. This chain's CDR3 is CASSLNGGGTEAFF. The CDR3 DNA reads TGTGCCAGCAGCTTAAACGGGGGGGGCACTGAAGCTTTCTTT. The variable domain in full, with the rest retrieved from reference TRBV7-3 and TRBJ1-1, is GAGVSQTPSNKVTEKGKYVELRCDPISGHTALYWYRQSLGQGPEFLIYFQGTGAADDSGLPNDRFFAVRPEGSVSTLKIQRTERGDSAVYLCASSLNGGGTEAFFGQGTRLTVV.

In its sample, this clone was seen a few times. The chain couples TRBV19 to TRBJ1-2, with TRBD1 matching 8 bases. The ends lost 4 bases at V and 7 bases at J; junction bases unmatched: 11. Germline V gene data show CDR1 as LNHDA and CDR2 as SQIVND (reference sequence). The CDR3 length is 15 residues. The CDR3, as DNA: TGTGCCAGTAGTACTCGGGCAGGGGGCGGCCGTGGCTACACCTTC. Translating gives CASSTRAGGGRGYTF.

The rearrangement joins TRBV2 to TRBJ2-1, with D unclear. V lost 4 bases, J lost 7 bases, and 14 bases lay in between. Germline V lookup: CDR1 SNHLY, CDR2 FYNNEI. The CDR3 totals 14 residues. CDR3 nucleotides: TGTGCCAGCAGTGTTTTGCAGACTCTGAATGAGCAGTTCTTC. Protein: CASSVLQTLNEQFF.

The chain uses TRBV19 and TRBJ1-2; 9 nucleotides agree with TRBD1. The CDR3 contains 13 residues. V was pared by 6 bases and J by 8 bases, with 7 bases of the junction left unmatched. Germline lookup yields CDR1 LNHDA and CDR2 SQIVND (reference sequence). Here the CDR3 reads CASSVRDRDGYTF. CDR3 nucleotide sequence: TGTGCCAGTAGCGTCCGGGACAGGGACGGCTACACCTTC.

The chain joins TRBV5-1 to TRBJ2-1; D is possibly TRBD1 (6 bases). Between the trimmed V and J ends, which lost 6 bases and 4 bases, there was a span of 14 bases. Germline V gene sequence: CDR1 SGHRS, CDR2 YFSETQ. The CDR3 loop spans 14 amino acids. CDR3 protein: CASTDSVAYNEQFF. CDR3 DNA: TGCGCCAGCACGGACAGCGTAGCATACAATGAGCAGTTCTTC.

This clone was seen only once. V and J are TRBV30 and TRBJ1-2, with 12 nucleotides matching TRBD1. CDR1 and CDR2 from the germline V gene are GTSNPN and SVGIG (reference sequence). The trim removed 6 bases at V and 4 bases at J, leaving 9 bases unmatched. The length of the CDR3 is 15 residues. The CDR3 loop is CACWDRGRSRYGYTF. Written as DNA, the CDR3 is TGTGCCTGCTGGGACAGGGGGCGATCCCGCTATGGCTACACCTTC.

The chain carries TRBV10-3 and TRBJ2-1, with TRBD1 matching over 7 bases. The CDR3 is made up of 14 amino acids. The V gene end was trimmed by 8 bases and the J gene end by 1 base; junction bases not matched to a gene: 5. Germline V gives CDR1 ENHRY, CDR2 SYGVKD. DNA of the CDR3: TGTGCCATCGACAGGGTATCGTCCTACAATGAGCAGTTCTTC. Its protein product is CAIDRVSSYNEQFF.

CDR3 in amino acids: CASSFGLEQFF. Written as DNA, the CDR3 is TGTGCCAGCAGTTTCGGACTGGAGCAGTTCTTC. The chain joins TRBV27 to TRBJ2-1; possibly TRBD2 for D (5 bases). Germline lookup yields CDR1 MNHEY and CDR2 SMNVEV (reference sequence). CDR3 length: 11 residues. Trimming removed 3 bases at V and 10 bases at J, with 7 bases between.

In its sample, this clone was seen once. This chain connects TRBV29-1 to TRBJ1-1; D is possibly TRBD1 (5 bases). Germline values: CDR1 SQVTM, CDR2 ANQGSEA. The CDR3 loop spans 16 amino acids. Deletions cut 7 bases from V and 2 bases from J, with 23 bases between. CDR3 residues: CSAGGGGIRTNTEAFF. As DNA, the CDR3 is TGCAGCGCCGGGGGGGGTGGGATCAGGACTAACACTGAAGCTTTCTTT.

This chain connects TRBV4-1 to TRBJ2-4; D might be TRBD1 (5 bases). The CDR3 consists of 12 residues. V dropped 7 bases and J dropped 2 bases, with 6 bases sitting between them. Germline-derived CDR1 and CDR2 are MGHRA and YSYEKL. The CDR3, as DNA: TGCGCCAGCAAGGGGCCCAAAAACATTCAGTACTTC. Translated, it gives CASKGPKNIQYF.

This sequence joins TRBV7-9 and TRBJ1-1; no firm D call. V lost 1 base and J lost 3, with 9 bases in between. Germline V lookup: CDR1 SEHNR, CDR2 FQNEAQ (reference sequence). This CDR3 is built from 14 residues. In DNA, the CDR3 is TGTGCCAGCAGCTTAGGGGGAGCCCACACTGAAGCTTTCTTT. This translates into CASSLGGAHTEAFF.

V is TRBV5-1 and J is TRBJ2-1, with D tentatively TRBD2 (7 bases). The germline CDR1 and CDR2 sequences are SGHRS and YFSETQ. Trimming stripped 2 bases from V and 7 bases from J, with 13 bases between. This CDR3 is built from 14 residues. The CDR3 sequence: CASSFGGRRNEQFF. The DNA for the CDR3 is TGCGCCAGCAGCTTCGGGGGGCGCAGGAATGAGCAGTTCTTC.

The chain joins TRBV5-8 to TRBJ2-7; unclear D gene. V was clipped by 1 base and J by 0 bases, with 5 bases between them. This CDR3 contains 13 residues. Germline lookup yields CDR1 SGHTS and CDR2 YDEGEE. The CDR3 here is CASSLSISYEQYF. The CDR3 nucleotides read TGTGCCAGCAGCTTGTCCATCTCCTACGAGCAGTACTTC. The full variable domain, rest sourced from reference TRBV5-8 and TRBJ2-7, is EAGVTQSPTHLIKTRGQQATLRCSPISGHTSVYWYQQALGLGLQFLLWYDEGEERNRGNFPPRFSGRQFPNYSSELNVNALELEDSALYLCASSLSISYEQYFGPGTRLTVT.

The CDR3 reads CASLQGGADYGYTF. As DNA, the CDR3 is TGTGCCAGCCTGCAGGGGGGCGCGGACTATGGCTACACCTTC. The chain combines TRBV18 with TRBJ1-2, with 7 bases matching TRBD1. V lost 8 bases to trimming and J lost 3 bases; unmatched junction nucleotides: 9. Germline assignment: CDR1 KGHSH and CDR2 LQKENI. The CDR3 consists of 14 residues.

This clone turned up a few times. V and J are TRBV7-9 and TRBJ1-3, with D unresolved. This CDR3 is built from 17 residues. Deletions cut 1 base from V and 0 bases from J, with 13 bases between. Germline V gene data show CDR1 as SEHNR and CDR2 as FQNEAQ (reference sequence). In DNA form, the CDR3 reads TGTGCCAGCAGCTTAGTTCGAGAGGCCCTCTCTGGAAACACCATATATTTT. Encoded protein: CASSLVREALSGNTIYF.

This clone was seen once. The J gene is TRBJ2-4, the V gene TRBV28, with D possibly being TRBD2 (6 bases). The V end lost 6 bases, the J end lost 9 bases, and 21 bases lay between the germline ends. This CDR3 spans 15 amino acids. Germline lookup yields CDR1 MDHEN and CDR2 SYDVKM. The CDR3 here is CASSSSGAAGGIQYF. DNA of the CDR3: TGTGCCAGCAGCTCCTCCGGGGCAGCCGGGGGCATTCAGTACTTC. Combining the CDR3 with reference TRBV28 and TRBJ2-4 gives the whole variable domain DVKVTQSSRYLVKRTGEKVFLECVQDMDHENMFWYRQDPGLGLRLIYFSYDVKMKEKGDIPEGYSVSREKKERFSLILESASTNQTSMYLCASSSSGAAGGIQYFGAGTRLSVL.

V is TRBV5-8 and J is TRBJ1-4, with 9 bases that match TRBD1. The V gene's germline CDR1 is SGHTS and CDR2 YDEGEE. The CDR3 consists of 14 residues. The J segment lost 7 bases and the V segment lost 4 bases, leaving 5 bases of the junction unmatched. In DNA form, the CDR3 reads TGTGCCAGCAGCCGAGACAGGGGGTTTGAAAAACTGTTTTTT. Its translation is CASSRDRGFEKLFF.

The chain is built from TRBV7-9 and TRBJ2-1; 7 bases match TRBD2. This CDR3 has 16 residues. Germline values: CDR1 SEHNR, CDR2 FQNEAQ (reference sequence). Unmatched junction bases numbered 11, after V lost 1 base and J lost 8 bases. CDR3 bases: TGTGCCAGCAGCTTAGGGGCGGAGCGGGGCATGGATGAGCAGTTCTTC. This gives the protein CASSLGAERGMDEQFF. Full variable domain (rest looked up from reference TRBV7-9 and TRBJ2-1): DTGVSQNPRHKITKRGQNVTFRCDPISEHNRLYWYRQTLGQGPEFLTYFQNEAQLEKSRLLSDRFSAERPKGSFSTLEIQRTEQGDSAMYLCASSLGAERGMDEQFFGPGTRLTVL.

V usage is TRBV2 and J usage is TRBJ2-2, with 7 bases identical to TRBD1. Germline-derived CDR1 and CDR2 are SNHLY and FYNNEI. Trimming removed 6 bases from V and 1 base from J; junction bases left unmatched: 2. This CDR3 has 14 residues. The chain's CDR3 is CASRGQKNTGELFF. The DNA for the CDR3 is TGTGCCAGCAGGGGACAGAAGAACACCGGGGAGCTGTTTTTT. Based on the CDR3 plus reference TRBV2 and TRBJ2-2, the full variable domain is EPEVTQTPSHQVTQMGQEVILRCVPISNHLYFYWYRQILGQKVEFLVSFYNNEISEKSEIFDDQFSVERPDGSNFTLKIRSTKLEDSAMYFCASRGQKNTGELFFGEGSRLTVL.

The rearrangement uses TRBV28 and TRBJ1-4; TRBD1 aligns across 7 bases. Unmatched junction bases numbered 23, after V lost 7 bases and J lost 0 bases. The CDR3 consists of 21 residues. The V gene's germline CDR1 is MDHEN and CDR2 SYDVKM. CDR3 nucleotides: TGTGCCAGCATCAGTTTCAGCCGGACAGGAGAACCGAACACAACTAATGAAAAACTGTTTTTT. This encodes CASISFSRTGEPNTTNEKLFF.

The chain is built from TRBV19 and TRBJ2-7; D gene uncertain. This CDR3 has 13 amino acids. Germline CDR1 and CDR2: LNHDA and SQIVND (reference sequence). The V and J ends lost 1 base and 3 bases respectively, with 7 bases between them. The CDR3 sequence is CASSIVSGYEQYF. The CDR3 DNA reads as TGTGCCAGTAGTATAGTGTCGGGCTACGAGCAGTACTTC.

The rearrangement uses TRBV4-1 and TRBJ2-7; D call uncertain. V lost 5 bases and J lost 2, with 25 bases in between. CDR1 and CDR2 from the germline V gene are MGHRA and YSYEKL. This CDR3 region has 18 residues. The CDR3 here is CASSDSLISVRNTYEQYF. DNA for the CDR3: TGCGCCAGCAGCGACTCCTTAATTTCGGTTAGGAATACCTACGAGCAGTACTTC.

The chain recombines TRBV20-1 with TRBJ1-1; weak D call: TRBD1 (6 bases). This CDR3 contains 11 residues. Looked up from germline, CDR1 is DFQATT and CDR2 is SNEGSKA (reference sequence). In DNA, the CDR3 is TGCAGCGCTGAGGGGGACACTGAAGCTTTCTTT. It yields the protein CSAEGDTEAFF.

The V gene is TRBV10-3, the J gene TRBJ1-2; a weak D match, TRBD1 (5 bases). The CDR3 covers 17 residues. Per germline, CDR1 ENHRY and CDR2 SYGVKD. Trimming left V 5 bases short and J 0 bases short, with 19 bases between. The CDR3 DNA is TGTGCCATCAGTCGCCGCCTCCAGGGAGGGGCTAACTATGGCTACACCTTC. This translates into CAISRRLQGGANYGYTF.

CDR3 coding DNA: TGTGCCAGCAGTGGCTTCGTGCATGCGAACACCGGGGAGCTGTTTTTT. This encodes CASSGFVHANTGELFF. This sequence joins TRBV13 and TRBJ2-2; D remains unclear. Deletions cut 6 bases from V and 0 bases from J, with 14 bases between. Looked up from germline, CDR1 is PRHDT and CDR2 is FYEKMQ (reference sequence). This CDR3 has 16 residues.

The V call is TRBV7-3, the J call TRBJ1-1; 7 bases map to TRBD1. The CDR3 runs 13 residues. With V trimmed by 8 bases and J by 4 bases, 7 bases remained unmatched. Germline V CDR1 and CDR2: SGHTA, FQGTGA. Here the CDR3 reads CASGTTGFTEAFF. As DNA, the CDR3 is TGTGCCAGCGGAACGACAGGGTTCACTGAAGCTTTCTTT.